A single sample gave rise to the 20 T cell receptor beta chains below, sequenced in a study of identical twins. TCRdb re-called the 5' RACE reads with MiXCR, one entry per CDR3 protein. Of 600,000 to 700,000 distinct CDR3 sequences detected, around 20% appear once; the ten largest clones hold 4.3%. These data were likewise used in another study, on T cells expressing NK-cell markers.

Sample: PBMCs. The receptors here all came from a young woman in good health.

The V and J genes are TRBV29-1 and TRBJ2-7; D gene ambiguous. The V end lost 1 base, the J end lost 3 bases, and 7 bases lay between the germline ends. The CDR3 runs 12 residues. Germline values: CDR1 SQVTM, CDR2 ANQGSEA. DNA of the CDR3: TGCAGCGTTGAAGGACCCAACTACGAGCAGTACTTC. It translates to CSVEGPNYEQYF.

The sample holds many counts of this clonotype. The CDR3 reads CSVEPPEETQYF. CDR3 nucleotides: TGCAGCGTGGAACCGCCAGAAGAGACCCAGTACTTC. V is TRBV29-1 and J is TRBJ2-5, with no clear D. Germline V gives CDR1 SQVTM, CDR2 ANQGSEA. The CDR3 runs 12 residues. V lost 6 bases and J lost 3, with 11 bases in between.

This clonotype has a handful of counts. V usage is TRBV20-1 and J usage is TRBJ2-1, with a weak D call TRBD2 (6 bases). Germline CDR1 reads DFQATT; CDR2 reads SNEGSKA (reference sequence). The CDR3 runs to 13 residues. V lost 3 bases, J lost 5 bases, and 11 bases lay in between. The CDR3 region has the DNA TGCAGTGCTAGGGGGGGAGGCAACAATGAGCAGTTCTTC. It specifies CSARGGGNNEQFF.

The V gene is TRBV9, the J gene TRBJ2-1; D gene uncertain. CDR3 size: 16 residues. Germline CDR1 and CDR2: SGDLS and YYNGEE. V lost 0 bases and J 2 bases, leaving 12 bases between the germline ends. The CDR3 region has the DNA TGTGCCAGCAGCGTAGCTGCCTCATCGGCCTACAATGAGCAGTTCTTC. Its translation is CASSVAASSAYNEQFF.

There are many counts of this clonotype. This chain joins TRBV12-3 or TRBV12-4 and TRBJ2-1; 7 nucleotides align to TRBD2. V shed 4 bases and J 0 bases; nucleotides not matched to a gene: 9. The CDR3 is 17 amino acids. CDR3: CASSSLRLAASYNEQFF. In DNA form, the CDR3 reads TGTGCCAGCAGTTCACTCCGCCTAGCGGCCTCCTACAATGAGCAGTTCTTC.

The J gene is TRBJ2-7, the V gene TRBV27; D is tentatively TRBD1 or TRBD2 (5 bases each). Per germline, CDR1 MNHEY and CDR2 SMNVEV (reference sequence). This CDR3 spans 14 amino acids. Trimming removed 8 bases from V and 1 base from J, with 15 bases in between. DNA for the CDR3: TGTGCCAGCTCGCGAAGGGACGGTTCCTACGAGCAGTACTTC. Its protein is CASSRRDGSYEQYF.

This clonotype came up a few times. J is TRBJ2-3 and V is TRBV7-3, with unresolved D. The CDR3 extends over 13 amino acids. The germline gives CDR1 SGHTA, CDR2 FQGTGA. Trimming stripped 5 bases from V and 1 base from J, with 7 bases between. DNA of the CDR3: TGTGCCAGCAGCGCACAGCGCACAGATACGCAGTATTTT. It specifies CASSAQRTDTQYF.

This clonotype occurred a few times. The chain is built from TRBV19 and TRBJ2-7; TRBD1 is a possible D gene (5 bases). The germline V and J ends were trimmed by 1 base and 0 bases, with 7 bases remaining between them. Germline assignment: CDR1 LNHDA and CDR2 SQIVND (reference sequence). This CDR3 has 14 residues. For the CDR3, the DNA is TGTGCCAGTAGTATAGCTGACAGCTCCTACGAGCAGTACTTC. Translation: CASSIADSSYEQYF.

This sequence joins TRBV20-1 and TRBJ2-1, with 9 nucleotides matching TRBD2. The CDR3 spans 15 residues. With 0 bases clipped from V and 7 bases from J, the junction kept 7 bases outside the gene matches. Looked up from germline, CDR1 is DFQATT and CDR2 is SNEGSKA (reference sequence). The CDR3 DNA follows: TGCAGTGCTAGAGATGCCCAGCGGGGGGATAATGAGCAGTTCTTC. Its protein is CSARDAQRGDNEQFF.

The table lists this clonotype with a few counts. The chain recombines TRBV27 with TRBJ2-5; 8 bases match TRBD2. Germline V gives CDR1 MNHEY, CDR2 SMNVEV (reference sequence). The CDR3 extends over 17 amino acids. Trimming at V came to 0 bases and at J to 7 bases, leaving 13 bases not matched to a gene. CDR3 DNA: TGTGCCAGCAGTTTATCGAGAGGGCTAGCGGGTACGGGGACCCAGTACTTC. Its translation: CASSLSRGLAGTGTQYF.

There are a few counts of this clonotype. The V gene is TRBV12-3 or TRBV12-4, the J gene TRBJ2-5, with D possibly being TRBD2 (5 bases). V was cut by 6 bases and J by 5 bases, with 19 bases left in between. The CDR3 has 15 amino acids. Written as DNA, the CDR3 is TGTGCCAGCAGCCCCACTCTAACTAGATACGAGACCCAGTACTTC. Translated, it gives CASSPTLTRYETQYF.

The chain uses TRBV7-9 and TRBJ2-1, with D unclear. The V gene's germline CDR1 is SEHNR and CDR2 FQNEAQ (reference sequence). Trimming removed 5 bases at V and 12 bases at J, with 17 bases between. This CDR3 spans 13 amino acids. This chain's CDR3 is CASSRTSGSGQFF. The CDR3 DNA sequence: TGTGCCAGCAGCCGTACATCGGGTTCCGGGCAGTTCTTC.

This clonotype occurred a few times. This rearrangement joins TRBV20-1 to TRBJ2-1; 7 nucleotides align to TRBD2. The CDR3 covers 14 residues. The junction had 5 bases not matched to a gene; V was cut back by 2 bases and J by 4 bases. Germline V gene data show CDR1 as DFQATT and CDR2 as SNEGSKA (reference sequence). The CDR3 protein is CSARPGGPYNEQFF. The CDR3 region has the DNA TGCAGTGCTAGACCGGGAGGCCCGTACAATGAGCAGTTCTTC.

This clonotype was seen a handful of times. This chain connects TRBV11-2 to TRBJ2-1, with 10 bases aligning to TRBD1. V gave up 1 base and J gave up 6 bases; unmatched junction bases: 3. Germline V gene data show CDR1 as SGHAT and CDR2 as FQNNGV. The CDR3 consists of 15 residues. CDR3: CASSLADRGGNEQFF. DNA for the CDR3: TGTGCCAGCAGCTTAGCGGACAGGGGGGGCAATGAGCAGTTCTTC.

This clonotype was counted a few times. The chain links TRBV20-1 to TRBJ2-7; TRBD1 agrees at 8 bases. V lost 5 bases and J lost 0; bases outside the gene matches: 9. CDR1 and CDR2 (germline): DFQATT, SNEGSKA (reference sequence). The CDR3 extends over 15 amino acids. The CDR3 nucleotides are TGCAGTGCTCCCTCTCGGACAGGGATCTCCTACGAGCAGTACTTC. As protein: CSAPSRTGISYEQYF.

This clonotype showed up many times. The CDR3 reads CASSTPARGGDEQFF. CDR3 DNA sequence: TGCGCCAGCAGCACCCCGGCCAGGGGGGGTGATGAGCAGTTCTTC. V and J are TRBV4-3 and TRBJ2-1, with D perhaps being TRBD1 or TRBD2 (7 bases each). Germline V lookup: CDR1 LGHNA, CDR2 YSLEER. The V end was cut by 5 bases, the J end by 8 bases, with 19 bases between. CDR3 size: 15 residues.

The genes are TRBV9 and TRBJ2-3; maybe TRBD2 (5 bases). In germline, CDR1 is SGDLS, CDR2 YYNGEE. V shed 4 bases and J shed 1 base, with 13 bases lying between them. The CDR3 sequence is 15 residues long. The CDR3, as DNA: TGTGCCAGCAGCACCCGGGGAAGCCGCACAGATACGCAGTATTTT. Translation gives CASSTRGSRTDTQYF.

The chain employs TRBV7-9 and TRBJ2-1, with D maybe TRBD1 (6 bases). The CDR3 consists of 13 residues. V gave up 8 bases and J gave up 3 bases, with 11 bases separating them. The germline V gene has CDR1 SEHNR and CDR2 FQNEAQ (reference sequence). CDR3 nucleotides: TGTGCCAGCCCCTTGGACAGCTACAATGAGCAGTTCTTC. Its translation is CASPLDSYNEQFF. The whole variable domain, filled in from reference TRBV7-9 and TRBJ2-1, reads DTGVSQNPRHKITKRGQNVTFRCDPISEHNRLYWYRQTLGQGPEFLTYFQNEAQLEKSRLLSDRFSAERPKGSFSTLEIQRTEQGDSAMYLCASPLDSYNEQFFGPGTRLTVL.

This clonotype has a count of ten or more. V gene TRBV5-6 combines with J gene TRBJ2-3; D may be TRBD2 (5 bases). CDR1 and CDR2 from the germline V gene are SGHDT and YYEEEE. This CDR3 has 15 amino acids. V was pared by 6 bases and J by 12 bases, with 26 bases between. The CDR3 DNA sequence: TGTGCCAGCACCCGAAGAGGGAAGGTTGGGGATTCCCAGTATTTT. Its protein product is CASTRRGKVGDSQYF.

CDR3 sequence reads: CASSLYLRPSGTKNIQYF. CDR3 DNA sequence: TGTGCCAGCAGCCTATACCTACGTCCTAGCGGGACCAAAAACATTCAGTACTTC. This chain joins TRBV28 and TRBJ2-4; 9 bases align to TRBD2. Germline V CDR1 and CDR2: MDHEN, SYDVKM. The junction had 14 bases not matched to a gene; V was cut back by 6 bases and J by 2 bases. This CDR3 is 18 amino acids long.